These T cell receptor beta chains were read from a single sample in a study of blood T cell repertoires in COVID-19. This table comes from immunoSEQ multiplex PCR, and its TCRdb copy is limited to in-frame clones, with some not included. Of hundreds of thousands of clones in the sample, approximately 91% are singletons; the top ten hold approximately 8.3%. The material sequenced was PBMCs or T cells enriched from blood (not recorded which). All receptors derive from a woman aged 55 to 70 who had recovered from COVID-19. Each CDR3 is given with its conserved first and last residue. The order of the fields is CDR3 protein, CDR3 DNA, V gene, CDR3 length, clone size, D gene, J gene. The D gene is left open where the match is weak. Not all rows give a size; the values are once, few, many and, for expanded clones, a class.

CDR3aa: CASSISGGIHNEQFF
CDR3nt: TGTGCCAGTAGTATTAGCGGGGGGATCCACAATGAGCAGTTCTTC
v_gene: TRBV19
len: 15
abundance: -
d_gene: TRBD2
j_gene: TRBJ2-1

CDR3aa: CASSPGQGNYGYTF
CDR3nt: TGTGCCAGCTCACCCGGACAGGGGAACTATGGCTACACCTTC
v_gene: TRBV18
len: 14
abundance: -
d_gene: TRBD1
j_gene: TRBJ1-2

CDR3aa: CASSFFNEQFF
CDR3nt: TGCGCCAGCAGCTTCTTTAATGAGCAGTTCTTC
v_gene: TRBV5-1
len: 11
abundance: -
d_gene: -
j_gene: TRBJ2-1

CDR3aa: CASSEAGRGNIQYF
CDR3nt: TGTGCCAGCAGTGAAGCAGGGAGGGGCAACATTCAGTACTTC
v_gene: TRBV6-1
len: 14
abundance: -
d_gene: TRBD2
j_gene: TRBJ2-4

CDR3aa: CASSSPRGLDEKLFF
CDR3nt: TGCGCCAGCAGCTCACCGAGGGGGCTTGATGAAAAACTGTTTTTT
v_gene: TRBV4-1
len: 15
abundance: -
d_gene: TRBD1
j_gene: TRBJ1-4

CDR3aa: CASSQGGNNSPLHF
CDR3nt: TGTGCCAGCAGCCAAGGGGGCAACAATTCACCCCTCCACTTT
v_gene: TRBV3-1/TRBV3-2
len: 14
abundance: -
d_gene: -
j_gene: TRBJ1-6

CDR3aa: CASSPLTGGSGNEQFF
CDR3nt: TGCGCCAGCAGCCCCCTGACAGGGGGCTCTGGCAATGAGCAGTTCTTC
v_gene: TRBV5-1
len: 16
abundance: once
d_gene: TRBD1
j_gene: TRBJ2-1

CDR3aa: CASSVTGGGSRAFF
CDR3nt: TGTGCCAGCAGCGTGACAGGGGGCGGAAGTAGAGCTTTCTTT
v_gene: TRBV11-2
len: 14
abundance: -
d_gene: TRBD1
j_gene: TRBJ1-1

CDR3aa: CASSLQGALNYGYTF
CDR3nt: TGTGCCAGCAGCTTACAGGGGGCACTTAACTATGGCTACACCTTC
v_gene: TRBV7-2
len: 15
abundance: -
d_gene: TRBD1
j_gene: TRBJ1-2

CDR3aa: CASTETQGRETQYF
CDR3nt: TGTGCCAGTACCGAAACTCAGGGAAGAGAGACCCAGTACTTC
v_gene: TRBV19
len: 14
abundance: -
d_gene: -
j_gene: TRBJ2-5

CDR3aa: CAITRAGSTEAFF
CDR3nt: TGTGCCATCACTAGGGCTGGGAGCACTGAAGCTTTCTTT
v_gene: TRBV10-3
len: 13
abundance: -
d_gene: -
j_gene: TRBJ1-1

CDR3aa: CASKISGHNEQFF
CDR3nt: TGTGCCAGCAAGATTAGCGGACACAATGAGCAGTTCTTC
v_gene: TRBV11-3
len: 13
abundance: -
d_gene: -
j_gene: TRBJ2-1

CDR3aa: CASSSLLGQADSLGYTF
CDR3nt: TGTGCCAGCAGCTCATTGCTCGGACAGGCGGACTCTTTAGGCTACACCTTC
v_gene: TRBV7-6
len: 17
abundance: -
d_gene: TRBD1
j_gene: TRBJ1-2

CDR3aa: CASSMAGQEAFF
CDR3nt: TGTGCCAGTAGTATGGCAGGGCAGGAAGCTTTCTTT
v_gene: TRBV19
len: 12
abundance: once
d_gene: -
j_gene: TRBJ1-1

CDR3aa: CASSYGTSGLFNEQFF
CDR3nt: TGTGCCAGCAGTTACGGGACCAGCGGGTTGTTCAATGAGCAGTTCTTC
v_gene: TRBV6-6
len: 16
abundance: -
d_gene: -
j_gene: TRBJ2-1

CDR3aa: CASSDNRGPAGELFF
CDR3nt: TGTGCCAGCAGCGACAACAGGGGCCCAGCCGGGGAGCTGTTTTTT
v_gene: TRBV7-8
len: 15
abundance: -
d_gene: TRBD1
j_gene: TRBJ2-2

CDR3aa: CASSRGGSGNTIYF
CDR3nt: TGTGCCAGCAGCCGAGGGGGCTCTGGAAACACCATATATTTT
v_gene: TRBV3-1/TRBV3-2
len: 14
abundance: -
d_gene: -
j_gene: TRBJ1-3

CDR3aa: CASSHGNQPQHF
CDR3nt: TGTGCCAGCAGTCATGGCAATCAGCCCCAGCATTTT
v_gene: TRBV27
len: 12
abundance: -
d_gene: -
j_gene: TRBJ1-5

CDR3aa: CASTPGHYTDTQYF
CDR3nt: TGTGCCAGTACCCCGGGACACTACACAGATACGCAGTATTTT
v_gene: TRBV6-5
len: 14
abundance: -
d_gene: -
j_gene: TRBJ2-3

CDR3aa: CASSGLTFAYGYTF
CDR3nt: TGTGCCAGTAGTGGGCTGACGTTCGCCTATGGCTACACCTTC
v_gene: TRBV19
len: 14
abundance: -
d_gene: -
j_gene: TRBJ1-2

CDR3aa: CASSQSDTQYF
CDR3nt: TGTGCCAGCAGCCAATCTGATACGCAGTATTTT
v_gene: TRBV14
len: 11
abundance: -
d_gene: -
j_gene: TRBJ2-3

CDR3aa: CASSEGTGAFF
CDR3nt: TGTGCCAGCAGTGAAGGGACAGGAGCTTTCTTT
v_gene: TRBV6-1
len: 11
abundance: -
d_gene: TRBD1
j_gene: TRBJ1-1

CDR3aa: CASSLGQGGDQPQHF
CDR3nt: TGCGCCAGCAGCTTAGGACAGGGAGGCGATCAGCCCCAGCATTTT
v_gene: TRBV5-1
len: 15
abundance: few
d_gene: TRBD1
j_gene: TRBJ1-5

CDR3aa: CASSIDAPGFGEQFF
CDR3nt: TGTGCCAGTAGTATAGATGCCCCAGGGTTCGGTGAGCAGTTCTTC
v_gene: TRBV19
len: 15
abundance: once
d_gene: -
j_gene: TRBJ2-1

CDR3aa: CAWSSWDRGGNQPQHF
CDR3nt: TGTGCCTGGAGTAGTTGGGACAGGGGCGGCAATCAGCCCCAGCATTTT
v_gene: TRBV30
len: 16
abundance: once
d_gene: TRBD1
j_gene: TRBJ1-5

CDR3aa: CASSAGQVLYEQYF
CDR3nt: TGTGCCAGCAGCGCGGGACAGGTCCTCTACGAGCAGTACTTC
v_gene: TRBV11-2
len: 14
abundance: -
d_gene: TRBD1
j_gene: TRBJ2-7

CDR3aa: CASRQGDRSTEAFF
CDR3nt: TGCGCCAGCAGGCAGGGCGATAGGAGCACTGAAGCTTTCTTT
v_gene: TRBV5-1
len: 14
abundance: -
d_gene: -
j_gene: TRBJ1-1

CDR3aa: CATSFQNNQPQHF
CDR3nt: TGTGCCACCAGTTTCCAGAACAATCAGCCCCAGCATTTT
v_gene: TRBV15
len: 13
abundance: -
d_gene: -
j_gene: TRBJ1-5

CDR3aa: CASSQGGRFTGELFF
CDR3nt: TGTGCCAGCAGCCAGGGGGGCCGTTTCACCGGGGAGCTGTTTTTT
v_gene: TRBV7-2
len: 15
abundance: -
d_gene: -
j_gene: TRBJ2-2

CDR3aa: CASIFGGTDTQYF
CDR3nt: TGTGCCAGCATTTTCGGGGGGACAGATACGCAGTATTTT
v_gene: TRBV2
len: 13
abundance: once
d_gene: TRBD2
j_gene: TRBJ2-3

CDR3aa: CASSLWPRQLFF
CDR3nt: TGTGCCAGCAGTTTATGGCCGCGGCAACTGTTTTTT
v_gene: TRBV12-3/TRBV12-4
len: 12
abundance: -
d_gene: -
j_gene: TRBJ1-4

CDR3aa: CASSLGQGAAATEAFF
CDR3nt: TGCGCCAGCAGCTTGGGACAGGGGGCCGCCGCGACTGAAGCTTTCTTT
v_gene: TRBV5-1
len: 16
abundance: -
d_gene: TRBD1
j_gene: TRBJ1-1

CDR3aa: CSVGQGAVTEAFF
CDR3nt: TGCAGCGTTGGTCAGGGGGCTGTCACTGAAGCTTTCTTT
v_gene: TRBV29-1
len: 13
abundance: -
d_gene: TRBD1
j_gene: TRBJ1-1

CDR3aa: CASSDLGLASTGELFF
CDR3nt: TGTGCCAGCAGTGATCTGGGACTAGCGAGTACCGGGGAGCTGTTTTTT
v_gene: TRBV2
len: 16
abundance: -
d_gene: TRBD2
j_gene: TRBJ2-2

CDR3aa: CASSQDAAPGELFF
CDR3nt: TGCGCCAGCAGCCAAGATGCGGCTCCCGGGGAGCTGTTTTTT
v_gene: TRBV4-1
len: 14
abundance: -
d_gene: -
j_gene: TRBJ2-2

CDR3aa: CASRRVGYGYTF
CDR3nt: TGTGCCAGCCGGCGGGTAGGGTATGGCTACACCTTC
v_gene: TRBV28
len: 12
abundance: once
d_gene: -
j_gene: TRBJ1-2

CDR3aa: CASSGGQVAGNTIYF
CDR3nt: TGTGCCAGCAGCGGGGGACAGGTGGCTGGAAACACCATATATTTT
v_gene: TRBV5-6
len: 15
abundance: -
d_gene: TRBD1
j_gene: TRBJ1-3

CDR3aa: CASNEGNTGELFF
CDR3nt: TGCGCCAGCAACGAGGGGAACACCGGGGAGCTGTTTTTT
v_gene: TRBV5-1
len: 13
abundance: -
d_gene: -
j_gene: TRBJ2-2

CDR3aa: CATSRLSNSPLHF
CDR3nt: TGTGCCACCAGCAGACTGTCTAATTCACCCCTCCACTTT
v_gene: TRBV15
len: 13
abundance: -
d_gene: -
j_gene: TRBJ1-6

CDR3aa: CASSPLLGVNTEAFF
CDR3nt: TGTGCCAGCAGCCCCCTCCTGGGAGTGAACACTGAAGCTTTCTTT
v_gene: TRBV14
len: 15
abundance: -
d_gene: -
j_gene: TRBJ1-1

CDR3aa: CASSESQRGTGELFF
CDR3nt: TGCGCCAGCAGTGAGTCCCAGCGGGGCACCGGGGAGCTGTTTTTT
v_gene: TRBV10-2
len: 15
abundance: -
d_gene: TRBD2
j_gene: TRBJ2-2

CDR3aa: CASSLISLNNSPLHF
CDR3nt: TGTGCCAGCAGCTTAATCAGTTTAAATAATTCACCCCTCCACTTT
v_gene: TRBV7-2
len: 15
abundance: -
d_gene: -
j_gene: TRBJ1-6

CDR3aa: CAISEKSGRTPNTGELFF
CDR3nt: TGTGCCATCAGTGAAAAAAGCGGGAGGACCCCGAACACCGGGGAGCTGTTTTTT
v_gene: TRBV10-3
len: 18
abundance: -
d_gene: TRBD2
j_gene: TRBJ2-2

CDR3aa: CASFPTGRPEAFF
CDR3nt: TGTGCCAGCTTCCCGACAGGGAGGCCTGAAGCTTTCTTT
v_gene: TRBV18
len: 13
abundance: once
d_gene: TRBD1
j_gene: TRBJ1-1

CDR3aa: CASKGGAHYGYTF
CDR3nt: TGTGCCAGCAAAGGAGGGGCCCACTATGGCTACACCTTC
v_gene: TRBV19
len: 13
abundance: -
d_gene: -
j_gene: TRBJ1-2